Listed here are 2 T cell receptor beta chains from one sample, sequenced in a study of T cells in women clearing cervical HPV infection. The data were produced by immunoSEQ multiplex PCR, yet TCRdb's version contains in-frame clones alone and is incomplete. This sample lists under 50,000 clones; its ten largest clones have 6% to 6.5%. The sequencing sample was made of blood buffy coat. The origin of the receptors is a woman aged 18 to 69 with a cervical HPV16 infection that either progressed to CIN3+ or cleared (not recorded which).

Remarks on this clone: The DNA ends 3 residues before the CDR3 does, and the rest of the CDR3 is filled in from the germline J gene. The V gene is TRBV12-5, the J gene TRBJ2-2; tentatively, D is TRBD1 (7 bases). V was pared by 7 bases and J by 7 bases, with 22 bases between. The CDR3 contains 16 residues. Per the germline V gene, CDR1 is LGHNT and CDR2 is FRNRAP. The CDR3 is CASAGTVGLEGGELFF. CDR3 DNA (partial): TGTGCTAGTGCCGGGACAGTGGGGTTGGAGGGCGGGGAG.

To note about this clone: The read stops 3 residues short of the end of the CDR3; the missing end is completed from the germline J gene. The rearrangement uses TRBV12-3 or TRBV12-4 and TRBJ1-6, with 10 bases fitting TRBD1. The V gene end was trimmed by 6 bases and the J gene end by 8 bases; junction bases not matched to a gene: 4. The CDR3 totals 14 residues. The DNA read from the CDR3 is TGTGCCAGCAGCCGAGGACAGGGGGATTCACCC. Translation gives CASSRGQGDSP. The CDR3 in its entirety is CASSRGQGDSPLHF.